The subject of this entry is one T cell receptor (beta chain). The data originate from a study of blood T cell repertoires in COVID-19. The overall study: Samples came from the United States, Italy and Spain, spanning acute and convalescent COVID-19. The cDNA or gDNA used as material had been derived from T cells, B-cell-depleted T cells, or PBMCs.

Seattle's cohort entered during active infection and was followed longitudinally. Germline CDR1 is LGHDT and CDR2 is YNNKEL (reference sequence). Trimming left V 3 bases short and J 4 bases short, with 10 bases between. CDR3 size: 14 residues. Authors' processing steps: Counts of nucleated cells, estimated from reference gene primer amplification, were obtained. The assay was immunoSEQ multiplex PCR, and TCRdb's table has in-frame clones only and misses some. Clonal size and the V and J genes are those of that table, whereas D and trimming came from the DNA. The sample shows under 350,000 clones, under 90% of them seen only once.

Sequencing was carried out using peripheral blood. The chain employs TRBV3-1 (or the pseudogene TRBV3-2) and TRBJ1-3; D is uncertain. The source is a woman aged 25 to 39 with COVID-19, enrolled during active disease. The CDR3 nucleotides read TGTGCCAGCAGCCAGGCGGGTTCGGGAAACACCATATATTTT. Translated, it gives CASSQAGSGNTIYF.